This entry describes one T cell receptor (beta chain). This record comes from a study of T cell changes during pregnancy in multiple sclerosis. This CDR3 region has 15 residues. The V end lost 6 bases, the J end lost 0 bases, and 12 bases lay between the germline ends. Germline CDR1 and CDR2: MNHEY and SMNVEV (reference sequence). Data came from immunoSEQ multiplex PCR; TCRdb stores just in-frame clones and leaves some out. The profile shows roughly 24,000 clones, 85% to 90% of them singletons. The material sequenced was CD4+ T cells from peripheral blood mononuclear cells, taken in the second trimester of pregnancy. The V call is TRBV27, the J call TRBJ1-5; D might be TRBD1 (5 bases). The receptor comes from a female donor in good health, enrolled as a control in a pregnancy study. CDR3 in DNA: TGTGCCAGCAGGGAGGGGTCCTATAGCAATCAGCCCCAGCATTTT. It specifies CASREGSYSNQPQHF.